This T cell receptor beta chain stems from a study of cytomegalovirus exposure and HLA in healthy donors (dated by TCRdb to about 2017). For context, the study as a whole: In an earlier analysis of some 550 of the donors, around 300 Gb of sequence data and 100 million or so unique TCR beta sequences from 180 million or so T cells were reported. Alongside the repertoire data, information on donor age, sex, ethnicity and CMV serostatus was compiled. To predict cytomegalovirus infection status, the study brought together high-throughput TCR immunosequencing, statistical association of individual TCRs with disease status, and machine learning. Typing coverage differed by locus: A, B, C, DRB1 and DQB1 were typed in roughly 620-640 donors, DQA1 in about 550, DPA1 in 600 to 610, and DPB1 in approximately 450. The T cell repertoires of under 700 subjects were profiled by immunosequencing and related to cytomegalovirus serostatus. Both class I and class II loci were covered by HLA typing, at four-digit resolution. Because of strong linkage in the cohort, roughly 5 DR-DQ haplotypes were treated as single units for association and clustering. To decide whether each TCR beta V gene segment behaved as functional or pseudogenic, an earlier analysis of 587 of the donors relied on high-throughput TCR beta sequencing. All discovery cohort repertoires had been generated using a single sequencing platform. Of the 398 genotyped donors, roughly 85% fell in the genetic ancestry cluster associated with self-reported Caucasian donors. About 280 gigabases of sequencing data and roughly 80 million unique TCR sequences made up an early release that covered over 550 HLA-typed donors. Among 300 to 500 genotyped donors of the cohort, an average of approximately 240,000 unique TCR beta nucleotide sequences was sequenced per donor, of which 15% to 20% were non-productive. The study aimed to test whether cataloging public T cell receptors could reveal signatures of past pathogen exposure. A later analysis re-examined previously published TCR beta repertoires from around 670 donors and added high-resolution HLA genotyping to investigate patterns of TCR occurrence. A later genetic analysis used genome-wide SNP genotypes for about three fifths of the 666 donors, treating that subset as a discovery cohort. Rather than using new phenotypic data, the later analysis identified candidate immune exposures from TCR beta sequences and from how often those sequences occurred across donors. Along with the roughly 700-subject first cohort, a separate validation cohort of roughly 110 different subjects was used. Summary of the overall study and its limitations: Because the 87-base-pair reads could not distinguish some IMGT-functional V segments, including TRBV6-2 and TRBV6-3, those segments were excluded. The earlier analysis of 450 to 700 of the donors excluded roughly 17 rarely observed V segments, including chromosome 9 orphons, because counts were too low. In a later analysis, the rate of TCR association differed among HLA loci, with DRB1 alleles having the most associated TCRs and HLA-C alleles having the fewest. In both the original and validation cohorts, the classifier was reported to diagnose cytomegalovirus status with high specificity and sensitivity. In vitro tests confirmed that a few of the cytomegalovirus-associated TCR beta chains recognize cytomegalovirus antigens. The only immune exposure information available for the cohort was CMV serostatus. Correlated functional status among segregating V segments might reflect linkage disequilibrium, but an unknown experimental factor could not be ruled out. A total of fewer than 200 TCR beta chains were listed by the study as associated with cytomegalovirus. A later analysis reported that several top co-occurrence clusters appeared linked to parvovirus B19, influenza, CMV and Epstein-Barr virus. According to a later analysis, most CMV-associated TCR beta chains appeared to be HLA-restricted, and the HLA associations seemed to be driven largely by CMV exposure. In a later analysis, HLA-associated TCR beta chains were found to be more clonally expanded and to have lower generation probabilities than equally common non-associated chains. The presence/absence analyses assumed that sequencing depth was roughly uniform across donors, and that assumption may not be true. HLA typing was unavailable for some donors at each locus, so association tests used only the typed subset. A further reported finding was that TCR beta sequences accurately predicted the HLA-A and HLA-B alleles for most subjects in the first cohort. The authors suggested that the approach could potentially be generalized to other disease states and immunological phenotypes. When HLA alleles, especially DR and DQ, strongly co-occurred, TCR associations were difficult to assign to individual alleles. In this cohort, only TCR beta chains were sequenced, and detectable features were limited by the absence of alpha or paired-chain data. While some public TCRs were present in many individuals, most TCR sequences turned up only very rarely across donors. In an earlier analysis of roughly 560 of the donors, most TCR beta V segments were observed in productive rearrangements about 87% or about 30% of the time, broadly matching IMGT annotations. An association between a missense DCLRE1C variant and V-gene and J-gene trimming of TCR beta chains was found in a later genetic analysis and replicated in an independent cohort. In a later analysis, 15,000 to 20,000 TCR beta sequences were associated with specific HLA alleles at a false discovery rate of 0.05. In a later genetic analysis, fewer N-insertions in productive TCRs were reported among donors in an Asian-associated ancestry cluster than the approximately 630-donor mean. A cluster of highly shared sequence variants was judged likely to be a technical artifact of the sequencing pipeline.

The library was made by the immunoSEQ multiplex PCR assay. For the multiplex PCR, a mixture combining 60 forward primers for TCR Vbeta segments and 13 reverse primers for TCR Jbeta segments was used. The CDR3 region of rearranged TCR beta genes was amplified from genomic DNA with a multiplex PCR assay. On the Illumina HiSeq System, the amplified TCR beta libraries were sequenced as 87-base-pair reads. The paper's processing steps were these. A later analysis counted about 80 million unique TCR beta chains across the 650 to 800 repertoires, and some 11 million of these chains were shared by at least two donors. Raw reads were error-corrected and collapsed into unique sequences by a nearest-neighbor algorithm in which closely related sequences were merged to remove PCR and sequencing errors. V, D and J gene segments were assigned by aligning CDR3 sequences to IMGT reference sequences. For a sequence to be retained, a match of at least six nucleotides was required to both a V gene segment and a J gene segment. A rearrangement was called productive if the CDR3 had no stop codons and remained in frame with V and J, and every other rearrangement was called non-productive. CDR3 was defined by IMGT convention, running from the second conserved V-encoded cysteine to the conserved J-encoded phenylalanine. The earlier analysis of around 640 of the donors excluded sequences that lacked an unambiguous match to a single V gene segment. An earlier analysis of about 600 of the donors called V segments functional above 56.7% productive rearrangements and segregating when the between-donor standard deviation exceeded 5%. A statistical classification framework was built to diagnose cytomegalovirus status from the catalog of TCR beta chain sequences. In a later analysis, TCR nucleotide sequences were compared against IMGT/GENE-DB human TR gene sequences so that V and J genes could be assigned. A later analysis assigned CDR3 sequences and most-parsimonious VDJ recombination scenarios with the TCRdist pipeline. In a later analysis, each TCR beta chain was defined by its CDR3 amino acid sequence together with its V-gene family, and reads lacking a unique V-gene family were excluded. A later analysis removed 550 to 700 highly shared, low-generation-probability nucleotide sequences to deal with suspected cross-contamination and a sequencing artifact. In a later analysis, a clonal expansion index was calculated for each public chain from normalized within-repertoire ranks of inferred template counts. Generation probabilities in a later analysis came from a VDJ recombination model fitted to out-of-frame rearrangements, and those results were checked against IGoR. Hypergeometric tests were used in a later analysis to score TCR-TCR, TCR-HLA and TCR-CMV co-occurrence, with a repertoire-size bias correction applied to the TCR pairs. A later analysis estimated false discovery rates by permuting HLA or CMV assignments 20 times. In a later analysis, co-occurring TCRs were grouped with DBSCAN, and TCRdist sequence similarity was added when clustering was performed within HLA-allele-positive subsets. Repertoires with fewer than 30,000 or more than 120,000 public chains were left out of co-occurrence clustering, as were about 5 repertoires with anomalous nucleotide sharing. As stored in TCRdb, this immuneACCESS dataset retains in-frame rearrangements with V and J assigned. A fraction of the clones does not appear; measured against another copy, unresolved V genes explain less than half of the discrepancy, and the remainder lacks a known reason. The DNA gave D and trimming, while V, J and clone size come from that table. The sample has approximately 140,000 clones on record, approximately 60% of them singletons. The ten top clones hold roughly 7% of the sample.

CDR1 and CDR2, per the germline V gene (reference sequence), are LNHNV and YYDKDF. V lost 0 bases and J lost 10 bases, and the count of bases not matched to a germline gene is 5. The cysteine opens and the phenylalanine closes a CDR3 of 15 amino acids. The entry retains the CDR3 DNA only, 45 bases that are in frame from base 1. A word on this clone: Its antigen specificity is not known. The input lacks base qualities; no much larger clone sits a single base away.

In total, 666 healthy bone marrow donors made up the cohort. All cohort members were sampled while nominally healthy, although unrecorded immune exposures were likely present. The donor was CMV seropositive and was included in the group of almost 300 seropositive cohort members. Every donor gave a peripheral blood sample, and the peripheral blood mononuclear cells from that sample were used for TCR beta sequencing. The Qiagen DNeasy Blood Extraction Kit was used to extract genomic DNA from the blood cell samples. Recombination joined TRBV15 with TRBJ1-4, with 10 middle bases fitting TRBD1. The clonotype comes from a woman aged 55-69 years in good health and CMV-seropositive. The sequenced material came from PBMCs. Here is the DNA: TGTGCCACCAGCAGAGATCGTGGGACAGGGGCAAAACTGTTTTTT. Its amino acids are CATSRDRGTGAKLFF.